The T cell receptor beta chain under discussion was sequenced for a study of monozygotic twins with cystic fibrosis. The data were produced by immunoSEQ multiplex PCR, yet TCRdb's version contains in-frame clones alone and is incomplete. This sample yields roughly 24,000 clones, of which approximately 98% are seen a single time; 0.12% to 0.15% belongs to the top ten. Trimming took off 2 bases at V and 1 base at J, with 5 bases between the two ends. The CDR3 consists of 14 residues. Germline CDR1 is LGHNA and CDR2 is YSLEER. Sequencing was carried out using blood. The TCR sequence derives from a girl between 5 and 17 years old with cystic fibrosis. This chain connects TRBV4-3 to TRBJ2-2; D is possibly TRBD1 (5 bases). The CDR3 here is CASSQTGNTGELFF. Here the CDR3 DNA reads TGCGCCAGCAGCCAAACAGGGAACACCGGGGAGCTGTTTTTT.